This T cell receptor (beta chain) comes out of a study of T cells in localized non-small cell lung cancer. Study-wide findings and caveats: Uninvolved nearby lung showed the greatest T cell clonality, exceeding that found in tumor.

The repertoire was sequenced with immunoSEQ multiplex PCR; TCRdb's copy has only in-frame clones and lacks some. The sample has under 1,500 clones, roughly 29% seen once. Taken at least 2 cm from the tumor margin, the adjacent lung showed no atypia. CDR3 size: 12 residues. Losses at the gene ends were 6 bases for V and 4 bases for J; bases not matched to a gene: 2. The germline CDR1 and CDR2 sequences are MNHGY and SAAAGT. In its sample, this clone was seen a few times. As yet, its antigen is unknown. This chain joins TRBV6-8 and TRBJ1-2; TRBD1 matches 7 bases. Sequencing was performed on normal lung tissue next to the tumor, taken before any cancer treatment. The TCR comes from a female donor over 55 with stage I lung adenocarcinoma. The CDR3 DNA reads TGTGCCAGCAGCGGGGACAGCTATGGCTACACCTTC. Protein: CASSGDSYGYTF.